This record concerns one T cell receptor beta chain sequence. Its antigen is currently unknown. With random hexamers, roughly 0.45 to 1 ug RNA was reverse transcribed. The CDR3 of TCR beta was amplified by immunoSEQ multiplex PCR across 54 Vbeta and 13 Jbeta. TCRdb re-called the immunoSEQ multiplex PCR reads with MiXCR, one entry per CDR3 protein. The table has 150,000 to 200,000 distinct CDR3 sequences, approximately 95% seen once. This specimen belongs to a study of CD8 T cells in Susac syndrome. CDR1 and CDR2 from the germline V gene are LNHDA and SQIVND (reference sequence). The V and J ends lost 4 bases and 8 bases respectively, with 20 bases between them. The CDR3 extends over 15 amino acids. Study-level points and caveats: The study conceded that relatively few individuals underwent its TCR sequencing and HLA analysis.

The T cells that were sequenced for TCR beta were CD8+ and CD4+ cells from blood. Sequenced material: CD8+ T cells from PBMCs. This sequence was found in a human donor with Susac syndrome. This chain uses TRBV19 with TRBJ1-1; D remains ambiguous. The CDR3 bases are TGTGCCAGTAGTACCCGTGTTGAGGCCAACATGGAAGCTTTCTTT. Translation gives CASSTRVEANMEAFF.